This T cell receptor (beta chain) was recorded in a study of OX40 agonist ivuxolimab in advanced cancers. Across the study: Partial responses occurred in three patients (one hepatocellular carcinoma, two cutaneous melanoma).

V was shortened by 6 bases and J by 9 bases, with 15 bases between the two germline ends. The CDR3 consists of 13 residues. In germline, CDR1 is MNHEY, CDR2 SVGAGI. Some clones are missing from TCRdb's copy, which holds only in-frame ones; the method was immunoSEQ multiplex PCR. The repertoire holds roughly 35,000 clones, with around 80% as singletons. V is TRBV6-5 and J is TRBJ1-5; D is uncertain. The sequencing here drew on CD4+ or CD8+ T cells sorted from blood, taken in a trial of the OX40 agonist ivuxolimab. This clonotype was sampled from an adult with an advanced solid tumor such as melanoma, head and neck, liver or kidney cancer. The CDR3 loop reads CASSPPVIGPQHF. In nucleotides, the CDR3 is TGTGCCAGCAGCCCCCCCGTCATAGGGCCCCAGCATTTT.